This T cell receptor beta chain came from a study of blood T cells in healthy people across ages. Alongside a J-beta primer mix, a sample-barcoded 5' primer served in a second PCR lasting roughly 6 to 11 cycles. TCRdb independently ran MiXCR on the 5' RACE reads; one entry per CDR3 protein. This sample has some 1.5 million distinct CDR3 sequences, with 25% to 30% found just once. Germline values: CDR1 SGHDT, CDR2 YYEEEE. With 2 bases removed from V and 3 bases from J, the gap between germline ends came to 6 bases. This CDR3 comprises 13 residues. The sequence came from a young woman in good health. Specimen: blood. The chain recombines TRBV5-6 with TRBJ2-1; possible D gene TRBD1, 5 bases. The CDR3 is CASSFRVYNEQFF. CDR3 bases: TGTGCCAGCAGCTTCAGGGTCTACAATGAGCAGTTCTTC.